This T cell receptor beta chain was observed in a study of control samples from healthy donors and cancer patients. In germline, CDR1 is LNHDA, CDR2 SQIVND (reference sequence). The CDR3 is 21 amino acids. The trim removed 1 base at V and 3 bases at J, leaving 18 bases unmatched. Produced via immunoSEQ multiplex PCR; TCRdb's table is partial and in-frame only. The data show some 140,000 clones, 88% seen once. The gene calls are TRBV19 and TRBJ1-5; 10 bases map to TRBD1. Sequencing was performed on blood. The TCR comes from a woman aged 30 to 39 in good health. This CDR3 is CASSIVPSRDRGRYANQPQHF. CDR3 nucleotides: TGTGCCAGTAGTATAGTCCCATCCAGAGACAGGGGGCGATACGCCAATCAGCCCCAGCATTTT.